A selection of T cell receptor beta chains follows, all from one sample in a study of blood T cell repertoires in COVID-19. TCRdb keeps only in-frame clones here, not all; method: immunoSEQ multiplex PCR. The sample has tens of thousands of clones, approximately 86% seen once; the top ten hold 15% to 20%. The sample was peripheral blood. These receptors all stem from a man between 35 and 55 years old with COVID-19, enrolled during active disease. The CDR3 runs from the conserved cysteine through the conserved F or W. Each record gives: D gene, V gene, clone size, J gene, CDR3 DNA, CDR3 protein. The D gene is left open where the match is weak. Clone sizes are given selectively: once, few, many, or a class where the clone is expanded.

d_gene: -; v_gene: TRBV6-5; abundance: -; j_gene: TRBJ2-5; CDR3nt: TGTGCCAGCAGTTACTCCGGTACGCAAGAGACCCAGTACTTC; CDR3aa: CASSYSGTQETQYF
d_gene: TRBD1; v_gene: TRBV19; abundance: -; j_gene: TRBJ2-1; CDR3nt: TGTGCCAGCCGCGGGACAGGGGGAGGTAATGAGCAGTTCTTC; CDR3aa: CASRGTGGGNEQFF
d_gene: TRBD1; v_gene: TRBV28; abundance: -; j_gene: TRBJ1-5; CDR3nt: TGTGCCAGCAGTGGGACAGGGTTCCAGCCCCAGCATTTT; CDR3aa: CASSGTGFQPQHF
d_gene: TRBD1; v_gene: TRBV5-1; abundance: -; j_gene: TRBJ2-7; CDR3nt: TGCGCCAGCAGCCTATCGGGACAGGGGGCTTACGAGCAGTACTTC; CDR3aa: CASSLSGQGAYEQYF
d_gene: -; v_gene: TRBV2; abundance: -; j_gene: TRBJ2-5; CDR3nt: TGTGCCAGCACAGGGGCCCAAGAGACCCAGTACTTC; CDR3aa: CASTGAQETQYF
d_gene: -; v_gene: TRBV11-1; abundance: -; j_gene: TRBJ2-1; CDR3nt: TGTGCCAGCAGCTTAGACAGGGACAATGAGCAGTTCTTC; CDR3aa: CASSLDRDNEQFF
d_gene: TRBD1; v_gene: TRBV11-2; abundance: -; j_gene: TRBJ2-2; CDR3nt: TGTGCCAGCAGCCCGAGACAGGGAGCCGGGGAGCTGTTTTTT; CDR3aa: CASSPRQGAGELFF
d_gene: TRBD1; v_gene: TRBV2; abundance: -; j_gene: TRBJ2-7; CDR3nt: TGTGCCAGTTTTCGACAGGGAAAGAACGAGCAGTACTTC; CDR3aa: CASFRQGKNEQYF
d_gene: TRBD2; v_gene: TRBV11-2; abundance: -; j_gene: TRBJ2-3; CDR3nt: TGTGCCAGCAGCTCTCCCGGGGGGGGAGGTATCACAGATACGCAGTATTTT; CDR3aa: CASSSPGGGGITDTQYF
d_gene: -; v_gene: TRBV2; abundance: -; j_gene: TRBJ1-2; CDR3nt: TGTGCCAGCAGCCCACAGGTTGCCTACTATGGCTACACCTTC; CDR3aa: CASSPQVAYYGYTF
d_gene: -; v_gene: TRBV23-1; abundance: -; j_gene: TRBJ1-4; CDR3nt: TGCGCCAGCAGTCAATCGACCCCCGTCGGGACCAGCGGGGAAAAACTGTTTTTT; CDR3aa: CASSQSTPVGTSGEKLFF
d_gene: -; v_gene: TRBV6-5; abundance: few; j_gene: TRBJ1-2; CDR3nt: TGTGCCAGCACACCCAACCCCCGGGATGGCTACACCTTC; CDR3aa: CASTPNPRDGYTF
d_gene: TRBD1; v_gene: TRBV4-2; abundance: few; j_gene: TRBJ2-2; CDR3nt: TGTGCCAGCAGCCAAGAGACAGGGGGCCTCGGGGAGCTGTTTTTT; CDR3aa: CASSQETGGLGELFF
d_gene: TRBD1; v_gene: TRBV25-1; abundance: -; j_gene: TRBJ1-2; CDR3nt: TGTGCCAGCGGGGCGGGGGGACAGCTCTATGGCTACACCTTC; CDR3aa: CASGAGGQLYGYTF
d_gene: TRBD2; v_gene: TRBV9; abundance: -; j_gene: TRBJ2-2; CDR3nt: TGTGCCAGCAGCCGGACCCCAGCGGGGGGGCCGTCCGGGGAGCTGTTTTTT; CDR3aa: CASSRTPAGGPSGELFF
d_gene: -; v_gene: TRBV29-1; abundance: -; j_gene: TRBJ2-3; CDR3nt: TGCAGCGTTGCGACTCCAAGCACAGATACGCAGTATTTT; CDR3aa: CSVATPSTDTQYF
d_gene: -; v_gene: TRBV15; abundance: -; j_gene: TRBJ1-5; CDR3nt: TGTGCCACCAGCAGGGCCCCTACAGGAAATGATCAGCCCCAGCATTTT; CDR3aa: CATSRAPTGNDQPQHF
d_gene: -; v_gene: TRBV6-5; abundance: -; j_gene: TRBJ1-1; CDR3nt: TGTGCCAGCAGTCGGGGGGAGGGGATGAACACTGAAGCTTTCTTT; CDR3aa: CASSRGEGMNTEAFF
d_gene: -; v_gene: TRBV5-1; abundance: -; j_gene: TRBJ1-6; CDR3nt: TGCGCCAGCAGCTTGGTAGCAGGGCACAATTCACCCCTCCACTTT; CDR3aa: CASSLVAGHNSPLHF
d_gene: -; v_gene: TRBV5-4; abundance: -; j_gene: TRBJ1-2; CDR3nt: TGTGCCAGCAGCGGCGGACCCGAGGGCTATGGCTACACCTTC; CDR3aa: CASSGGPEGYGYTF
d_gene: TRBD1; v_gene: TRBV12-3/TRBV12-4; abundance: -; j_gene: TRBJ2-7; CDR3nt: TGTGCCAGCAGTCGGACAGGGAACGAGCAGTACTTC; CDR3aa: CASSRTGNEQYF
d_gene: TRBD1; v_gene: TRBV4-1; abundance: -; j_gene: TRBJ1-2; CDR3nt: TGCGCCAGCAGGGAGGACAGGGGGGGCTACACCTTC; CDR3aa: CASREDRGGYTF
d_gene: TRBD1; v_gene: TRBV2; abundance: -; j_gene: TRBJ2-7; CDR3nt: TGTGCCAGCACCGAGACAGGGGTGCAGTACTTC; CDR3aa: CASTETGVQYF
d_gene: -; v_gene: TRBV19; abundance: few; j_gene: TRBJ1-5; CDR3nt: TGTGCCAGTAGTAACAGGGCGAATCAGCCCCAGCATTTT; CDR3aa: CASSNRANQPQHF
d_gene: -; v_gene: TRBV2; abundance: -; j_gene: TRBJ1-1; CDR3nt: TGTGCCACCCAACGGGTTCGGACAGCGAACACTGAAGCTTTCTTT; CDR3aa: CATQRVRTANTEAFF
d_gene: TRBD2; v_gene: TRBV5-1; abundance: -; j_gene: TRBJ2-3; CDR3nt: TGCGCCAGCAGCTTGGAGGGGCGGGGGGGCACAGATACGCAGTATTTT; CDR3aa: CASSLEGRGGTDTQYF
d_gene: -; v_gene: TRBV6-5; abundance: -; j_gene: TRBJ2-5; CDR3nt: TGTGCCAGCAGGCGGGGCTTCCAAGAGACCCAGTACTTC; CDR3aa: CASRRGFQETQYF
d_gene: -; v_gene: TRBV5-1; abundance: -; j_gene: TRBJ1-1; CDR3nt: TGCGCCAGCAGCTCGGATGAGGGTGTGAACACTGAAGCTTTCTTT; CDR3aa: CASSSDEGVNTEAFF
d_gene: -; v_gene: TRBV7-2; abundance: -; j_gene: TRBJ1-1; CDR3nt: TGTGCCAGCAGCGCTTTCTCCAGGGACACTGAAGCTTTCTTT; CDR3aa: CASSAFSRDTEAFF
d_gene: -; v_gene: TRBV19; abundance: once; j_gene: TRBJ1-5; CDR3nt: TGTGCCAGTAGTACGGACCGGGGGAGGGATAATCAGCCCCAGCATTTT; CDR3aa: CASSTDRGRDNQPQHF
d_gene: TRBD1; v_gene: TRBV5-1; abundance: -; j_gene: TRBJ2-5; CDR3nt: TGCGCCAGCAGCTTGGAGGGACAGCGTAATTCCAGCATGGTGGTGCCCCAGTACTTC; CDR3aa: CASSLEGQRNSSMVVPQYF
d_gene: -; v_gene: TRBV7-8; abundance: -; j_gene: TRBJ2-7; CDR3nt: TGTGCCAGCAGCCTCCAAGGCCCGGGACAAGGTCTGGAGCAGTACTTC; CDR3aa: CASSLQGPGQGLEQYF
d_gene: -; v_gene: TRBV7-9; abundance: -; j_gene: TRBJ2-1; CDR3nt: TGTGCCAGCAGCCCTAACCCTCTAGGAAATGAGCAGTTCTTC; CDR3aa: CASSPNPLGNEQFF
d_gene: -; v_gene: TRBV30; abundance: -; j_gene: TRBJ1-6; CDR3nt: TGTGCCTGGACCAGGGTTGGTTCACCCCTCCACTTT; CDR3aa: CAWTRVGSPLHF
d_gene: -; v_gene: TRBV29-1; abundance: -; j_gene: TRBJ2-3; CDR3nt: TGCAGCGTCACCGGGACTCCTTTCACAGATACGCAGTATTTT; CDR3aa: CSVTGTPFTDTQYF
d_gene: -; v_gene: TRBV19; abundance: -; j_gene: TRBJ2-5; CDR3nt: TGTGCCAGTAGTATGGTTCTAGCTCAAGAGACCCAGTACTTC; CDR3aa: CASSMVLAQETQYF
d_gene: TRBD1; v_gene: TRBV30; abundance: -; j_gene: TRBJ1-1; CDR3nt: TGTGCCTGGAGTCGACAGGGGAACACTGAAGCTTTCTTT; CDR3aa: CAWSRQGNTEAFF